This T cell receptor beta chain was found in a study of STAT5B mutations in CD4+ large granular lymphocyte leukemia. This table comes from immunoSEQ multiplex PCR, and its TCRdb copy is limited to in-frame clones, with some not included. This sample yields 25,000 to 30,000 clones, of which 78% are seen a single time; approximately 1.1% belongs to the top ten. The table lists this clone with a few counts. The V gene's germline CDR1 is MDHEN and CDR2 SYDVKM. There are 16 residues in the CDR3. Trimming cost V 3 bases and J 6 bases, with 17 bases left between them. Sequenced: CD4+ T cells from blood buffy coats. This receptor was obtained from a human donor in good health. The chain employs TRBV28 and TRBJ2-2; D is unresolved. In DNA, the CDR3 is TGTGCCAGCAGTTTCCCCAGATTTGGGTTTGCCGGGGAGCTGTTTTTT. Encoded protein: CASSFPRFGFAGELFF.